This T cell receptor beta chain was sequenced for a study of shared clonotypes between healthy human individuals. Whole-study findings and limits: Clonotypes that were shared across several donors made up approximately 5.1% of naive CD4 clonotypes. Among donors, sharing of clonotypes was expected to be affected by sequencing depth.

Germline V gene lookup returns CDR1 LNHDA and CDR2 SQIVND (reference sequence). Trimming cost V 3 bases and J 1 base, with 5 bases left between them. The CDR3 length is 13 residues. This table comes from immunoSEQ multiplex PCR, and its TCRdb copy is limited to in-frame clones, with some not included. The table records 1.4 million to 1.5 million clones, approximately 96% of them present only once. The sample holds one count of this clone. Its antigen is currently unknown. The same CDR3 is also encoded by other DNA sequences in this sample. The chain uses TRBV19 and TRBJ2-3; D not resolved. The source material was naive CD4+ T cells sorted from blood. Regarding subset: CD45RA+ positively selected. This TCR came from a young man in good health. CDR3 DNA sequence: TGTGCCAGTAGTATTTGGGGCACAGATACGCAGTATTTT. Translated, it gives CASSIWGTDTQYF.